This entry describes one T cell receptor beta chain. Its antigen is currently not known. Nothing much larger sits one base from this clone, and base qualities are not available. TCRbeta CDR3 regions were amplified by the immunoSEQ bias-controlled multiplex PCR and were subjected to high-throughput sequencing. The paper's processing steps were these. CDR3 sequences were collapsed and filtered by the immunoSEQ vendor pipeline to quantify abundance and frequency of each unique TCRbeta CDR3. Dominant CDR3 amino acid sequences were clustered with SARS-CoV-2-specific ImmuneCODE TCRbeta sequences by CD-HIT at a 90% global sequence identity threshold. Clones with frequencies of 0.1 to 1 were classed as hyperexpanded, and 0.01 to 0.1 as large. The CDR3 amino acid sequences and the V and J gene assignments of the dominant clones were confirmed with MiXCR. The R stringdist package was used to calculate Levenshtein distances between the patient clonotypes and the ImmuneCODE hits. Held by TCRdb, this immuneACCESS table contains in-frame sequences only and omits some clones. Under half of the omission traces to an unresolved V gene where checked; the cause of the rest is unknown. From that table come the V and J calls and clone size; the DNA was used to work out D and trimming. The sample table shows some 6,000 clones, and about four fifths are seen once. The top ten hold less than 65% of the sample.

The QIAamp DNA FFPE kit was used to extract genomic DNA from formalin-fixed paraffin-embedded autopsy tissue. This specimen belongs to a study of T cell repertoires in MIS-A myocarditis (dated by TCRdb to 2021 to 2024). Trimming costs V 0 bases and J 4 bases, and their ends lie 12 bases apart. Based on the germline V gene, the CDR1 and CDR2 sequences are MNHEY and SVGEGT. Including the terminal cysteine and phenylalanine, the CDR3 comprises 15 residues. The entry retains the CDR3 DNA only, 45 bases that are in frame from base 1. Sequencing was performed on interventricular septum heart tissue obtained at autopsy. In light of the paper, this sample's cell subset or site label describes: cardiac tissue sample (left or right ventricle, interventricular septum, or pericardium). The V and J genes are TRBV6-2 or TRBV6-3 and TRBJ1-2; the D gene cannot be resolved reliably. The receptor comes from a young man with fulminant myocarditis from multisystem inflammatory syndrome in adults (MIS-A) after COVID-19. At the DNA level, the sequence is TGTGCCAGCAGTTACTCGGCGATCACCTTCTATGGCTACACCTTC. Translated, it gives CASSYSAITFYGYTF.